This T cell receptor (beta chain) is drawn from a study of OX40 agonist ivuxolimab in advanced cancers. Notes on the study in general: Averaged across samples, CD8+ T cells carried more expanded clones than CD4+ did.

Profiled with immunoSEQ multiplex PCR; TCRdb holds only in-frame clones, not every one. This table has tens of thousands of clones, more than 70% appearing once. The length of the CDR3 is 16 residues. With V trimmed by 0 bases and J by 4 bases, 2 bases remained unmatched. CDR1 is SGHRS, CDR2 YFSETQ, per germline. About this clone itself: The antigen remains undetermined.

The gene calls are TRBV5-1 and TRBJ2-2; TRBD1 matches at 11 bases. This clonotype originated in an adult with an advanced solid tumor such as melanoma, head and neck, liver or kidney cancer. The sample here was CD4+ or CD8+ T cells sorted from blood, taken in a trial of the OX40 agonist ivuxolimab. The CDR3 loop reads CASSLGTGGSTGELFF. For the CDR3, the DNA is TGCGCCAGCAGCTTGGGGACAGGGGGCAGCACCGGGGAGCTGTTTTTT.